Described below is a single TCR beta chain sequence and its context. Its matching antigen is unknown. Libraries were prepared by immunoSEQ multiplex PCR; TCRdb keeps only in-frame clonotypes and omits some of them. The sample carries approximately 79,000 clones, 82% recorded once. From germline, CDR1 is SGHDN and CDR2 FVKESK. There are 18 residues in the CDR3. The V gene lost 8 bases and the J gene lost 2 bases, with 24 bases spanning the gap. This specimen belongs to a study of radiation and T cells in renal cell carcinoma. Study-wide background: Nephrectomy followed 15 Gy stereotactic body radiation by 4 weeks.

Stated time point: blood 2 weeks post-SBRT. The sample's treatment: 15 Gy SBRT to primary tumor, nephrectomy 4 weeks later. The study's findings and limits: From baseline, blood top tumor clonotypes peaked at 2 weeks post-radiation.

This material consisted of blood, taken from a patient whose treatment included radiotherapy and nephrectomy. This sequence originates from a man in his sixties with renal cell carcinoma. This rearrangement joins TRBV14 to TRBJ2-2, with D perhaps matching TRBD1 (6 bases). CDR3: CASQEKRGTGLNTGELFF. The CDR3 nucleotides are TGTGCCAGCCAAGAAAAAAGGGGAACAGGGTTAAACACCGGGGAGCTGTTTTTT.